Below, 6 T cell receptor beta chains from the same sample are listed, as sequenced in a study of beta chain features in type 1 diabetes. Study results and caveats: Shorter TCRB CDR3s, moderately but significantly so, were found in Type 1 diabetes patients in all four CD4+ subsets.

The whole isolated RNA underwent reverse transcription, so sequencing captured expressed TCRB transcripts. The table came from immunoSEQ multiplex PCR; TCRdb's copy has only in-frame clones and leaves some out. The sample lists 250,000 to 300,000 clones, over 11% occurring once. No antigen has been identified for these receptors. The specimen sequenced was naive CD4+ T cells from blood. The origin of the receptors is a man aged 30 to 39 with type 1 diabetes.

This chain joins TRBV18 and TRBJ1-5; 7 nucleotides agree with TRBD1. The junction had 9 bases not matched to a gene; V was cut back by 3 bases and J by 4 bases. The germline V gene encodes CDR1 KGHSH and CDR2 LQKENI. There are 16 residues in the CDR3. CDR3 amino acids: CASSPNFRQGNQPQHF. The CDR3 DNA is TGTGCCAGCTCACCGAATTTTAGACAGGGAAATCAGCCCCAGCATTTT.

This clone was seen more than once but under ten times. The rearrangement joins TRBV27 to TRBJ2-1, with a possible D match to TRBD1 (5 bases). The germline CDR1 and CDR2 sequences are MNHEY and SMNVEV (reference sequence). This CDR3 is 13 amino acids long. V lost 3 bases and J 7 bases, leaving 10 bases between the germline ends. Here the CDR3 reads CASSFSDRNEQFF. CDR3 sequence (DNA): TGTGCCAGCAGTTTTTCTGACAGAAATGAGCAGTTCTTC.

J is TRBJ1-1 and V is TRBV7-3; D not certain. The CDR3 covers 13 residues. The V and J ends lost 2 bases and 1 base respectively, with 5 bases between them. Germline V gene lookup returns CDR1 SGHTA and CDR2 FQGTGA. In DNA, the CDR3 is TGTGCCAGCAGCTTACTCGGGAACACTGAAGCTTTCTTT. Translating gives CASSLLGNTEAFF.

This clone turned up a few times. The chain couples TRBV18 to TRBJ2-7; D might be TRBD2 (6 bases). V lost 6 bases, J lost 6 bases, and 15 bases lay in between. Germline V gene sequence: CDR1 KGHSH, CDR2 LQKENI. The CDR3 runs to 13 residues. The CDR3 loop reads CASSPAGPSEQYF. For the CDR3, the DNA is TGTGCCAGCTCCCCAGCGGGTCCTTCCGAGCAGTACTTC. The variable domain in full, with the rest retrieved from reference TRBV18 and TRBJ2-7, is NAGVMQNPRHLVRRRGQEARLRCSPMKGHSHVYWYRQLPEEGLKFMVYLQKENIIDESGMPKERFSAEFPKEGPSILRIQQVVRGDSAAYFCASSPAGPSEQYFGPGTRLTVT.

This chain links TRBV9 with TRBJ2-2, with D possibly being TRBD2 (5 bases). This CDR3 has 15 residues. Germline CDR1 is SGDLS and CDR2 is YYNGEE. Trimming took 0 bases from V and 2 from J, leaving 8 bases between them. The CDR3 bases are TGTGCCAGCAGCGTAGCTAGCCTTAACACCGGGGAGCTGTTTTTT. This encodes CASSVASLNTGELFF.

This clone was seen only a few times. The J gene is TRBJ1-5, the V gene TRBV29-1; the D gene is possibly TRBD1 (5 bases). CDR3 length equals 14 residues. In germline, CDR1 is SQVTM, CDR2 ANQGSEA. Trimming took 6 bases from V and 7 from J, leaving 19 bases between them. CDR3 in amino acids: CSVGGQGAHQPQHF. For the CDR3, the DNA is TGCAGCGTCGGTGGACAAGGGGCGCACCAGCCCCAGCATTTT.